This T cell receptor (beta chain) came from a study of T cells after yellow fever vaccination. The study, taken as a whole, reports: Post-booster samples contained most primary-vaccination clones (approximately 97% CD4, roughly 88% CD8).

UMIs and a universal primer site were added when TCR cDNA was made by 5'RACE template switching. TCRdb re-called the 5' RACE reads through MiXCR, storing one row per CDR3 protein. The data show 95,000 to 150,000 distinct CDR3 sequences, nearly 15% seen once. CDR3 length equals 16 residues. Trimming took off 2 bases at V and 2 bases at J, with 13 bases between the two ends. Looked up from germline, CDR1 is MNHNS and CDR2 is SASEGT. As for this clonotype: The antigen is undetermined.

The sequence derives from a man aged 18 to 29 who received the YFV17D yellow fever vaccine. The chain couples TRBV6-1 to TRBJ1-5; weak D call: TRBD1 (5 bases). The material sequenced was CD8+ T cells sorted from PBMCs, taken 5 days after the yellow fever booster vaccination. CDR3 sequence reads: CASSELRGEGNQPQHF. The DNA for the CDR3 is TGTGCCAGCAGTGAATTGAGGGGTGAGGGCAATCAGCCCCAGCATTTT.